A few counts support the clone carrying this T cell receptor (beta chain). A much bigger clone sits one base away, suggesting this may be a read error. Other DNA variants within this sample encode the same CDR3. The entry originates in a study of metastatic and nonmetastatic thyroid tumors. Not a single patient had been given any form of treatment at any point before undergoing thyroid surgery. MiXCR was used by TCRdb to re-call the PCR reads. The table has around 34,000 clones, about 29% seen once. The CDR3 totals 16 residues. Looked up from germline, CDR1 is MNHEY and CDR2 is SMNVEV (reference sequence).

The chain employs TRBV27 and TRBJ2-1; D perhaps matches TRBD2 (5 bases). The source material was blood. This sequence originates from a female donor with papillary thyroid cancer or a benign thyroid nodule (not recorded which). Some clones in this sample may be carry-over from other donors' samples. The CDR3 reads CASLPEGSSSYNEQFF. The CDR3 nucleotides read TGCGCTAGCCTCCCCGAAGGGAGTAGCTCCTACAATGAGCAGTTCTTC.